The sequence of this T cell receptor (beta chain) was determined in a study of identical twins. Overall study findings and caveats: The conclusions drew on cross-sectional statistical analysis instead of tracking the same donors. Low generation-probability sequences were in excess among twin-shared out-of-frame alpha sequences.

The CDR3 runs 15 residues. Germline CDR1 is MNHNS and CDR2 is SASEGT. V was pared by 8 bases and J by 4 bases, with 18 bases between. This clonotype occurred a few times. Its specificity is not known. With template switching, a universal primer site was added, and the cDNA carried unique molecular identifiers. TCRdb itself ran the 5' RACE reads through MiXCR, one entry per CDR3 protein. The sample includes 250,000 or so distinct CDR3 sequences, roughly 8.7% of them seen just once. These same records also appear under a second study, on yellow fever vaccine responses in identical twins.

This TCR came from a woman aged 18-35 years in good health. What was sequenced was CD8+ T cells sorted from blood. The chain combines TRBV6-1 with TRBJ2-1; possible D gene TRBD1, 6 bases. The CDR3 here is CASSRGAGVYNEQFF. In DNA form, the CDR3 reads TGTGCCAGCTCCCGTGGGGCAGGGGTATACAATGAGCAGTTCTTC.